The clone carrying this TCR beta chain has more than one count but fewer than ten. What it binds is unknown. Primers: 60 Vbeta forward and 13 Jbeta reverse. Only in-frame clones appear in the TCRdb table, and some are missing; sequencing was by immunoSEQ multiplex PCR. Altogether 100,000 or so clones are present, 50% to 70% being singletons, with the ten largest covering less than 5%. This sample was taken from a study of cytomegalovirus exposure and HLA in healthy donors. Study-wide context: Most genotyped donors, roughly 83% of 300 to 400, had Caucasian-associated genetic ancestry.

Study results and caveats: The study assumed roughly uniform donor sequencing depth for presence/absence analyses. In a later analysis, TCR beta V- and J-gene trimming was associated with a missense DCLRE1C variant. A later examination showed that TCR association rates differed by HLA locus, with DRB1 most and HLA-C fewest.

The V and J ends lost 8 bases and 0 bases respectively, with 20 bases between them. CDR1 and CDR2 from the germline V gene are GTSNPN and SVGIG (reference sequence). The CDR3 spans 15 residues. The TCR comes from a human donor in good health. The sample consisted of PBMCs. The chain joins TRBV30 to TRBJ2-7; TRBD2 might be the D (6 bases). Here the CDR3 reads CAGVITGESSYEQYF. Here the CDR3 DNA reads TGTGCCGGGGTAATTACGGGAGAAAGCTCCTACGAGCAGTACTTC.